This record covers a single TCR beta chain. Per the original data handling: Reference gene primers were amplified, and this amplification served to estimate nucleated cell counts. Generated by immunoSEQ multiplex PCR, the TCRdb table keeps only in-frame clones and is missing some. That table gives V, J and clone size, and the DNA gave D and trimming. The data hold approximately 300,000 clones, with over 75% observed a single time. In Seattle, patients joined the study during active infection and were tracked longitudinally. This specimen belongs to a study of blood T cell repertoires in COVID-19. Study summary: Sites across the United States, Italy and Spain contributed samples from acute and convalescent COVID-19. Sources were T cells, B-cell-depleted T cells, or PBMCs; the material itself was cDNA or gDNA.

The CDR3 is 15 amino acids. Germline assignment: CDR1 SGHAT and CDR2 FQNNGV. Deletions cut 6 bases from V and 2 bases from J, with 11 bases between. The chain is built from TRBV11-2 and TRBJ1-6; D is possibly TRBD1 (5 bases). This TCR derives from a human donor with COVID-19, enrolled during active disease. The donor label of this sample is uncertain. Sequencing input: peripheral blood. CDR3 DNA: TGTGCCAGCAGTCTGACAGCCACCTATAATTCACCCCTCCACTTT. Translation: CASSLTATYNSPLHF.